The 22 T cell receptor beta chains in this list originate from one sample, sequenced in a study of T cell repertoires in cytomegalovirus infection. TCRdb ran MiXCR on the reads and lists one entry per CDR3 protein. This table has around 900,000 distinct CDR3 sequences, 30% to 40% appearing once. Antigen specificity for these receptors is unknown. The material sequenced was cultured CD8+ T cells from PBMCs, taken from culture after CMV antigen stimulation. These receptors were collected from a human donor in good health (CMV status not recorded). Some clones in this sample may be carry-over from other donors' samples.

The V gene is TRBV10-3, the J gene TRBJ1-2, with D possibly TRBD1 on 6 matching bases. With 2 bases removed from V and 1 base from J, the gap between germline ends came to 8 bases. The germline CDR1 and CDR2 sequences are ENHRY and SYGVKD. The CDR3 runs 14 residues. The CDR3 region has the DNA TGTGCCATCAGTGAGGGACAGATTAACTATGGCTACACCTTC. This encodes CAISEGQINYGYTF.

CDR3 region: CASSLEGTLHF. The CDR3 DNA reads TGTGCCAGCAGTTTAGAGGGAACCCTCCACTTT. The chain recombines TRBV12-3 or TRBV12-4 with TRBJ1-6; D is uncertain. Trimming removed 1 base at V and 14 bases at J, with 6 bases between. There are 11 residues in the CDR3.

J is TRBJ2-3 and V is TRBV12-3 or TRBV12-4; D is unresolved. The CDR3 is 15 amino acids. With 2 bases removed from V and 1 base from J, the gap between germline ends came to 10 bases. CDR3 protein: CASSLRREGTDTQYF. The CDR3 DNA is TGTGCCAGCAGTTTACGGCGTGAGGGCACAGATACGCAGTATTTT.

The chain couples TRBV28 to TRBJ1-5; no firm D call. Trimming took 3 bases from V and 1 from J, leaving 10 bases between them. CDR1 MDHEN and CDR2 SYDVKM come from the germline V gene. This CDR3 has 15 residues. CDR3 sequence reads: CASSFEWTSNQPQHF. CDR3 sequence (DNA): TGTGCCAGCAGTTTCGAGTGGACGAGCAATCAGCCCCAGCATTTT.

This clonotype was seen only a few times. This sequence joins TRBV29-1 and TRBJ2-1; 8 nucleotides line up with TRBD1. The germline CDR1 and CDR2 sequences are SQVTM and ANQGSEA. There are 14 residues in the CDR3. Trimming removed 6 bases from V and 1 base from J; junction bases left unmatched: 5. The CDR3 here is CSVRDRKSYNEQFF. The CDR3 DNA is TGCAGCGTCCGGGACAGGAAGTCCTACAATGAGCAGTTCTTC.

This rearrangement joins TRBV27 to TRBJ2-7, with D possibly being TRBD1 (6 bases). CDR1 and CDR2 from the germline V gene are MNHEY and SMNVEV (reference sequence). This CDR3 contains 15 residues. The V end was cut by 6 bases, the J end by 4 bases, with 19 bases between. The CDR3 reads CASRAGAALPYEQYV. The DNA of the CDR3 is TGTGCCAGCAGGGCAGGGGCTGCCTTACCGTACGAGCAGTACGTC.

The V call is TRBV5-5, the J call TRBJ2-1; D remains unclear. V was cut by 3 bases and J by 6 bases, with 10 bases left in between. The CDR3 covers 13 residues. In germline, CDR1 is SGHKS, CDR2 YYEKEE (reference sequence). CDR3 residues: CASSWWYGNEQFF. In DNA form, the CDR3 reads TGTGCCAGCAGCTGGTGGTACGGCAATGAGCAGTTCTTC. The variable domain in full, completed from reference TRBV5-5 and TRBJ2-1, reads DAGVTQSPTHLIKTRGQQVTLRCSPISGHKSVSWYQQVLGQGPQFIFQYYEKEERGRGNFPDRFSARQFPNYSSELNVNALLLGDSALYLCASSWWYGNEQFFGPGTRLTVL.

This clonotype was observed a few times. The chain recombines TRBV4-1 with TRBJ1-1; TRBD1 is a possible D gene (5 bases). This CDR3 spans 14 amino acids. The germline V gene encodes CDR1 MGHRA and CDR2 YSYEKL. V lost 3 bases and J 6 bases, leaving 14 bases between the germline ends. CDR3 in amino acids: CASSQSQATPEAFF. The CDR3, as DNA: TGCGCCAGCAGCCAGTCACAGGCAACCCCTGAAGCTTTCTTT.

The chain joins TRBV6-5 to TRBJ2-3, with 14 bases identical to TRBD2. Germline V gene sequence: CDR1 MNHEY, CDR2 SVGAGI. The length of the CDR3 is 21 residues. The ends lost 2 bases at V and 2 bases at J; junction bases unmatched: 15. The CDR3: CASSYTGLAGGSPHYTDTQYF. The CDR3 nucleotides are TGTGCCAGCAGTTACACAGGACTAGCGGGGGGATCTCCCCATTACACAGATACGCAGTATTTT.

This clonotype was detected only a few times. This rearrangement joins TRBV6-2 or TRBV6-3 to TRBJ2-5; D is uncertain. V was cut by 7 bases and J by 2 bases, with 14 bases left in between. The CDR3 has 14 residues. The germline CDR1 and CDR2 sequences are MNHEY and SVGEGT. The CDR3 here is CASTDPRFQETQYF. CDR3 in DNA: TGTGCCAGCACCGACCCCAGGTTTCAAGAGACCCAGTACTTC.

The genes are TRBV27 and TRBJ2-3; possible D gene TRBD1, 6 bases. Per germline, CDR1 MNHEY and CDR2 SMNVEV (reference sequence). Trimming removed 7 bases at V and 5 bases at J, with 19 bases between. The length of the CDR3 is 15 residues. The CDR3 nucleotides read TGTGCCAGCATTCTGAGGGACAAAAGGGGAGATACGCAGTATTTT. Protein: CASILRDKRGDTQYF.

This rearrangement joins TRBV7-9 to TRBJ2-2, with unresolved D. V was pared by 5 bases and J by 6 bases, with 13 bases between. Germline-derived CDR1 and CDR2 are SEHNR and FQNEAQ (reference sequence). The CDR3 has 14 residues. The CDR3 spells CASSPVTAAGELFF. Here the CDR3 DNA reads TGTGCCAGCAGCCCCGTTACCGCGGCCGGGGAGCTGTTTTTT.

The CDR3 sequence: CASSLGEGDYYGYTF. The CDR3 region has the DNA TGTGCCAGCAGCTTAGGTGAGGGGGACTACTATGGCTACACCTTC. This sequence joins TRBV7-9 and TRBJ1-2; weak D call: TRBD1 (6 bases). From germline, CDR1 is SEHNR and CDR2 FQNEAQ (reference sequence). This CDR3 is built from 15 residues. V shed 1 base and J shed 3 bases, with 12 bases lying between them.

This chain connects TRBV7-8 to TRBJ1-1, with 10 bases that match TRBD1. The CDR3 is made up of 16 amino acids. V lost 6 bases, J lost 10 bases, and 17 bases stayed unmatched. The germline CDR1 and CDR2 sequences are SGHVS and FQNEAQ. The CDR3 sequence: CASSLSRQGALAVAFF. CDR3 DNA sequence: TGTGCCAGCAGTCTGAGTAGACAGGGGGCTTTGGCTGTAGCTTTCTTT.

V usage is TRBV7-4 and J usage is TRBJ1-1; no clear D. V lost 4 bases and J lost 0, with 12 bases in between. The CDR3 has 15 residues. The germline V gene encodes CDR1 SGHVT and CDR2 SQSDAQ. CDR3 sequence (DNA): TGTGCCAGCAGCTCCTTGGCGGGGATGAACACTGAAGCTTTCTTT. Amino acid sequence: CASSSLAGMNTEAFF.

V usage is TRBV28 and J usage is TRBJ2-7; 9 positions agree with TRBD1. V was pared by 4 bases and J by 4 bases, with 5 bases of the junction left unmatched. The CDR3 totals 14 residues. In germline, CDR1 is MDHEN, CDR2 SYDVKM. In DNA, the CDR3 is TGTGCCAGCAGTTCCCACAGGGGGCGGTACGAGCAGTACGTC. It yields the protein CASSSHRGRYEQYV.

J is TRBJ1-3 and V is TRBV7-9; D gene unclear. CDR3 size: 14 residues. Germline CDR1 SEHNR, CDR2 FQNEAQ (reference sequence). V was pared by 7 bases and J by 0 bases, with 10 bases between. CDR3 nucleotides: TGTGCCAGCACTAGTCCAGACTCTGGAAACACCATATATTTT. It is translated as CASTSPDSGNTIYF.

This clonotype was recorded a few times. The rearrangement uses TRBV6-6 and TRBJ1-6; no clear D. Germline V CDR1 and CDR2: MNHNY, SVGAGI (reference sequence). V dropped 1 base and J dropped 7 bases, with 5 bases sitting between them. The CDR3 contains 13 residues. As DNA, the CDR3 is TGTGCCAGCAGTTACTTCGACAATTCACCCCTCCACTTT. Protein product: CASSYFDNSPLHF.

The sample holds many counts of this clonotype. The chain is built from TRBV7-6 and TRBJ1-5; D is possibly TRBD1 (5 bases). Trimming pared 5 bases from V and 5 bases from J, leaving 16 bases between. CDR1 and CDR2 (germline): SGHVS, FNYEAQ. CDR3 length: 15 residues. This CDR3 is CASSPYGANDQPQHF. In nucleotides, the CDR3 is TGTGCCAGCAGCCCCTACGGGGCAAACGATCAGCCCCAGCATTTT.

This clonotype was detected a few times. The CDR3 sequence: CASSSGTNYNEQFF. The DNA for the CDR3 is TGTGCCAGTAGCTCCGGGACAAACTACAATGAGCAGTTCTTC. The chain uses TRBV19 and TRBJ2-1, with D maybe TRBD1 (6 bases). Between the trimmed V and J ends, which lost 6 bases and 3 bases, there was a span of 12 bases. The germline V gene has CDR1 LNHDA and CDR2 SQIVND (reference sequence). The CDR3 totals 14 residues. Full variable domain (rest looked up from reference TRBV19 and TRBJ2-1): DGGITQSPKYLFRKEGQNVTLSCEQNLNHDAMYWYRQDPGQGLRLIYYSQIVNDFQKGDIAEGYSVSREKKESFPLTVTSAQKNPTAFYLCASSSGTNYNEQFFGPGTRLTVL.

This clonotype was observed once. One junction end does not reproduce the germline sequence, and a read error may be involved. The chain combines TRBV27 with TRBJ1-1, with D hard to call. CDR3 length: 13 residues. The germline CDR1 and CDR2 sequences are MNHEY and SMNVEV (reference sequence). CDR3 coding DNA: TGTGTCAGCAGCGGGGTTGGTGGGACTGAAGCTTTCTTT. Its translation: CVSSGVGGTEAFF.

In this sample, this clonotype turned up many times. V usage is TRBV7-2 and J usage is TRBJ2-1; maybe TRBD2 (5 bases). Germline V gene data show CDR1 as SGHTA and CDR2 as FQGNSA. This CDR3 comprises 11 residues. Trimming stripped 8 bases from V and 6 bases from J, with 8 bases between. This chain's CDR3 is CASRGANEQFF. Here the CDR3 DNA reads TGTGCCAGCCGGGGAGCCAATGAGCAGTTCTTC.